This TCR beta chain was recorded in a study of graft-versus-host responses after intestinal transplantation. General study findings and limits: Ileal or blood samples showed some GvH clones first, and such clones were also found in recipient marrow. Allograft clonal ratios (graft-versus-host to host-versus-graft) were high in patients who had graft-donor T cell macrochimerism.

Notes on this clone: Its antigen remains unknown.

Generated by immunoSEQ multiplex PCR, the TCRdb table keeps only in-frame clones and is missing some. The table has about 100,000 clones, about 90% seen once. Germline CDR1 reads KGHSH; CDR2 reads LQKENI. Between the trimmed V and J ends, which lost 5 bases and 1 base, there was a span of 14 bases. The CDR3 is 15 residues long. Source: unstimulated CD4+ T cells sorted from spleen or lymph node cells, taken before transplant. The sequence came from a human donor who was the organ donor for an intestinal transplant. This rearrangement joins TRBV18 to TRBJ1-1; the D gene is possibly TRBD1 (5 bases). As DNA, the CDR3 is TGTGCCAGCTCAGTAAGGGGTATCTGGAACACTGAAGCTTTCTTT. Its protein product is CASSVRGIWNTEAFF.